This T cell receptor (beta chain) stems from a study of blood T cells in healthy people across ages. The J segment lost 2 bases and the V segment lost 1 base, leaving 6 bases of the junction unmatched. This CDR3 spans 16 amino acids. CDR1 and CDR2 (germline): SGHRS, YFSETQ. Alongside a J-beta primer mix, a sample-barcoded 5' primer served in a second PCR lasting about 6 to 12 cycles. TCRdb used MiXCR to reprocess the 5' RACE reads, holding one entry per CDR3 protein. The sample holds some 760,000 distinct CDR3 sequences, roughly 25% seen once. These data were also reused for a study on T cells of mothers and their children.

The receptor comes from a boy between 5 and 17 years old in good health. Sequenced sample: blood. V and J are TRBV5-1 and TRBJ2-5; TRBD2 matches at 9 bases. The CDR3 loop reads CASSLFLAGVQETQYF. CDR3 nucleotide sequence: TGCGCCAGCAGCTTGTTTTTAGCGGGGGTACAAGAGACCCAGTACTTC.